What follows are 17 T cell receptor beta chains derived from one specimen sequenced in a study of chemoradiotherapy in HPV16-positive cancers. Sequencing was performed with immunoSEQ multiplex PCR; in TCRdb, only in-frame clones are kept and a portion is missing. Among roughly 4,100 clones listed, 78% were seen once. Sequenced here: tumor tissue, sampled from a patient who underwent chemoradiotherapy. These receptors were collected from a human donor with HPV-associated anogenital cancer.

V and J are TRBV6-5 and TRBJ2-2; D uncertain. This CDR3 has 14 residues. Trimming took 2 bases from V and 5 from J, leaving 9 bases between them. Germline V gene lookup returns CDR1 MNHEY and CDR2 SVGAGI. The CDR3 nucleotides read TGTGCCAGCAGTTACACCAGCCTAACCGGGGAGCTGTTTTTT. This translates into CASSYTSLTGELFF.

This chain joins TRBV7-2 and TRBJ2-4, with D unclear. Germline CDR1 SGHTA, CDR2 FQGNSA. Deletions cut 2 bases from V and 7 bases from J, with 15 bases between. The CDR3 sequence is 15 residues long. The CDR3: CASSLPNVARNIQYF. Here the CDR3 DNA reads TGTGCCAGCAGCTTACCAAATGTAGCTCGGAACATTCAGTACTTC.

This clone is categorized as large. This rearrangement joins TRBV18 to TRBJ2-1; a weak D match, TRBD1 (6 bases). This CDR3 has 16 amino acids. The germline V gene encodes CDR1 KGHSH and CDR2 LQKENI. The V end was cut by 3 bases, the J end by 1 base, with 13 bases between. Here the CDR3 DNA reads TGTGCCAGCTCACCCCGGGCAGGGGTATCCTACAATGAGCAGTTCTTC. Amino acid sequence: CASSPRAGVSYNEQFF.

A few counts support this clone. Within the sample, other DNA sequences also encode this same CDR3. This sequence joins TRBV18 and TRBJ2-7; perhaps TRBD2 as D (6 bases). The CDR3 covers 13 residues. CDR1 is KGHSH, CDR2 LQKENI, per germline. The V end lost 6 bases, the J end lost 1 base, and 10 bases lay between the germline ends. CDR3 coding DNA: TGTGCCAGCTCGCCGGGGGATTCCTACGAGCAGTACTTC. Translated: CASSPGDSYEQYF.

This clone was picked up a small number of times. The CDR3 DNA is TGTGCCAGCAGTTCCGGGGAGACCCAGTACTTC. It encodes CASSSGETQYF. This chain links TRBV28 with TRBJ2-5; D unresolved. The V end was cut by 4 bases, the J end by 5 bases, with 5 bases between. CDR1 and CDR2 (germline): MDHEN, SYDVKM. The CDR3 consists of 11 residues.

This clone was detected a few times. V gene TRBV28 combines with J gene TRBJ1-2; D remains ambiguous. The CDR3 is made up of 14 amino acids. V gave up 2 bases and J gave up 4 bases, with 11 bases separating them. Germline lookup yields CDR1 MDHEN and CDR2 SYDVKM. The CDR3 nucleotides read TGTGCCAGCAGTTTAAGCGACGGTGGCTATGGCTACACCTTC. Its protein product is CASSLSDGGYGYTF.

The gene calls are TRBV27 and TRBJ2-3; D is unresolved. V lost 2 bases to trimming and J lost 10 bases, with 10 bases between them. This CDR3 contains 12 residues. In germline, CDR1 is MNHEY, CDR2 SMNVEV (reference sequence). Here the CDR3 DNA reads TGTGCCAGCAGTTTAGTTGGGCAGGCGCAGTATTTT. Protein product: CASSLVGQAQYF.

The rearrangement joins TRBV14 to TRBJ2-7; weak D call: TRBD2 (6 bases). Germline-derived CDR1 and CDR2 are SGHDN and FVKESK. The V end lost 7 bases, the J end lost 6 bases, and 19 bases lay between the germline ends. The CDR3 runs 14 residues. The chain's CDR3 is CASNRAGRRAEQYF. The CDR3 region has the DNA TGTGCCAGCAACCGCGCGGGAAGACGGGCCGAGCAGTACTTC.

The chain couples TRBV9 to TRBJ1-6; no clear D gene. Germline V CDR1 and CDR2: SGDLS, YYNGEE. The CDR3 totals 15 residues. Trimming stripped 0 bases from V and 9 bases from J, with 13 bases between. The CDR3 DNA reads TGTGCCAGCAGCGTAGATGGCCAGCTCGGTTCACCCCTCCACTTT. Its translation is CASSVDGQLGSPLHF.

The CDR3 DNA reads TGTGCCAGCAGTTACTCGGGAGGGAAGGCCGGGGAGCTGTTTTTT. This sequence encodes CASSYSGGKAGELFF. The rearrangement uses TRBV6-5 and TRBJ2-2; TRBD2 matches 7 bases. The germline V gene encodes CDR1 MNHEY and CDR2 SVGAGI. With V trimmed by 0 bases and J by 6 bases, 4 bases remained unmatched. This CDR3 comprises 15 residues.

This clone was found once. The chain combines TRBV5-4 with TRBJ2-5; the D is unclear. This CDR3 comprises 13 residues. CDR1 SGHNT and CDR2 YYREEE come from the germline V gene (reference sequence). Trimming cost V 0 bases and J 2 bases, with 5 bases left between them. The CDR3 region is CASSLVGQETQYF. The CDR3 DNA reads TGTGCCAGCAGCTTGGTAGGGCAAGAGACCCAGTACTTC.

The chain combines TRBV28 with TRBJ1-2; D gene uncertain. The CDR3 spans 14 residues. CDR1 and CDR2 from the germline V gene are MDHEN and SYDVKM. V lost 4 bases and J 4 bases, leaving 13 bases between the germline ends. CDR3 sequence: CASSSIDGGYGYTF. CDR3 coding DNA: TGTGCCAGCAGTTCTATAGACGGAGGCTATGGCTACACCTTC.

The V and J genes are TRBV5-4 and TRBJ2-5; TRBD2 aligns across 16 bases. The CDR3 is made up of 17 amino acids. The germline gives CDR1 SGHNT, CDR2 YYREEE (reference sequence). Trimming took 4 bases from V and 5 from J; bases not matched to a gene: 8. As DNA, the CDR3 is TGTGCCAGCAGCCCGGGACTAGCGGGAGGGCCTGATGAGACCCAGTACTTC. The encoded protein is CASSPGLAGGPDETQYF.

The CDR3 here is CASSLGARSNQPQHF. The CDR3, as DNA: TGTGCCAGCAGTTTGGGGGCCCGTAGCAATCAGCCCCAGCATTTT. The chain joins TRBV28 to TRBJ1-5, with D possibly matching TRBD1 (6 bases). The CDR3 loop spans 15 amino acids. The germline V gene encodes CDR1 MDHEN and CDR2 SYDVKM. V lost 3 bases and J lost 0, with 9 bases in between.

The chain carries TRBV2 and TRBJ1-2, with TRBD1 as a possible D gene (6 bases). CDR1 is SNHLY and CDR2 is FYNNEI in the germline V gene. This CDR3 spans 14 amino acids. V was shortened by 6 bases and J by 6 bases, with 17 bases between the two germline ends. CDR3 nucleotide sequence: TGTGCCAGCAGCGGGGGCCTGGGTGAGGATGGCTACACCTTC. Protein: CASSGGLGEDGYTF. The entire variable domain, with the rest obtained from reference TRBV2 and TRBJ1-2, is as follows: EPEVTQTPSHQVTQMGQEVILRCVPISNHLYFYWYRQILGQKVEFLVSFYNNEISEKSEIFDDQFSVERPDGSNFTLKIRSTKLEDSAMYFCASSGGLGEDGYTFGSGTRLTVV.

This chain uses TRBV11-2 with TRBJ2-3; 7 nucleotides match TRBD2. Germline V lookup: CDR1 SGHAT, CDR2 FQNNGV. Trimming took 5 bases from V and 8 from J; bases not matched to a gene: 7. The CDR3 contains 13 residues. The CDR3 DNA reads TGTGCCAGCAGCCGGGAGGTCGGGAGTACGCAGTATTTT. It is translated as CASSREVGSTQYF.

In its sample, this clone was seen once. As DNA, the CDR3 is TGTGCCAGCAGTTTACTCCAGGGAGGCAAAAACATTCAGTACTTC. Encoded protein: CASSLLQGGKNIQYF. The V gene is TRBV6-5, the J gene TRBJ2-4; possible D gene TRBD2, 6 bases. The length of the CDR3 is 15 residues. The ends were cut back, 4 bases at V and 3 bases at J, with 13 bases in the middle. The V gene's germline CDR1 is MNHEY and CDR2 SVGAGI.